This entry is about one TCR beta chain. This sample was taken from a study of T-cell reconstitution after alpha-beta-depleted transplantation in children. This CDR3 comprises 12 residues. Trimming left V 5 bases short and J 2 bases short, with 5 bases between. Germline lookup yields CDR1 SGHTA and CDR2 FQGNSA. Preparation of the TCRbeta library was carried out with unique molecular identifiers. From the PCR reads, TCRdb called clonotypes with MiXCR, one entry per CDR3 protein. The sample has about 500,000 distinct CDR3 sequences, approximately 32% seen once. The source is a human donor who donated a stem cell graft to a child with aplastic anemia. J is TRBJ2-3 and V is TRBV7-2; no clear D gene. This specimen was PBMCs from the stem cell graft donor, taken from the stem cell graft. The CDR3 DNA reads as TGTGCCAGCAGCGCAACCACAGATACGCAGTATTTT. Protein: CASSATTDTQYF.